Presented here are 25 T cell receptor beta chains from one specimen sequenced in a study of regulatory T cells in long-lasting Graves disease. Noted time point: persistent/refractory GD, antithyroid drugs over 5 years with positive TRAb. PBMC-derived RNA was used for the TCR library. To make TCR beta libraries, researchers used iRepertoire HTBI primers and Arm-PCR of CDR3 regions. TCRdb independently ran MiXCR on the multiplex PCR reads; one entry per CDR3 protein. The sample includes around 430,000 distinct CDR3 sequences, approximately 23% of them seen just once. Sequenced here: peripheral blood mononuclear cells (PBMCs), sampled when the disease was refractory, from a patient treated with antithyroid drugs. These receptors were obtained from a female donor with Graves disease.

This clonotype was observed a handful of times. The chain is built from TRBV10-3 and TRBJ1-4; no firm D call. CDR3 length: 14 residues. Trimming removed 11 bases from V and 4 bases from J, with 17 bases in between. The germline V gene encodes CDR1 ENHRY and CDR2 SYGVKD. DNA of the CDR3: TGTGCCTCCCACCCAAGGGCAGGTAATGAAAAACTGTTTTTT. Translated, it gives CASHPRAGNEKLFF.

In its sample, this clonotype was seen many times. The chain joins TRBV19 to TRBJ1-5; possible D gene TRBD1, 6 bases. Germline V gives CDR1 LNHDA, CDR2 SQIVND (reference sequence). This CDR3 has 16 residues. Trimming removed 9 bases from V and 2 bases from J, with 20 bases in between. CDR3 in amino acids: CASRGVLQGRNQPQHF. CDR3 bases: TGTGCCAGCCGGGGAGTGCTACAGGGACGCAATCAGCCCCAGCATTTT. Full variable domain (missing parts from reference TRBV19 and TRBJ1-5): DGGITQSPKYLFRKEGQNVTLSCEQNLNHDAMYWYRQDPGQGLRLIYYSQIVNDFQKGDIAEGYSVSREKKESFPLTVTSAQKNPTAFYLCASRGVLQGRNQPQHFGDGTRLSIL.

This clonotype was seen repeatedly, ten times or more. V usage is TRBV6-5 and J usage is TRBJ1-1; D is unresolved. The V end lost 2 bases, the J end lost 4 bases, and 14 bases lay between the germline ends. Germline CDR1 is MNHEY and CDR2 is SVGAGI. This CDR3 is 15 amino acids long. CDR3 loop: CASSYSGQSITEAFF. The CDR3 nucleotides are TGTGCCAGCAGTTACAGCGGGCAATCAATCACTGAAGCTTTCTTT.

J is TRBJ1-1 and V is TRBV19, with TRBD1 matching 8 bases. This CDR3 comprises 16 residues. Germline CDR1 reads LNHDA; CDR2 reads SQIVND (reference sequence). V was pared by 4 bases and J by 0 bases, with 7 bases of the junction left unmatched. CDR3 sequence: CASSRGTGRVNTEAFF. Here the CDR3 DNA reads TGTGCCAGTAGTAGAGGGACAGGCCGCGTGAACACTGAAGCTTTCTTT.

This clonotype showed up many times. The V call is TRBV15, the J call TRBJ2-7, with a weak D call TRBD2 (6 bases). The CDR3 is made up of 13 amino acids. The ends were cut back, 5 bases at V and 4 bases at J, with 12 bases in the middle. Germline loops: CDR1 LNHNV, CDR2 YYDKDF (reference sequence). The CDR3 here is CATSGNGTYEQYF. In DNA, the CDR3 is TGTGCCACCAGCGGAAACGGGACTTACGAGCAGTACTTC.

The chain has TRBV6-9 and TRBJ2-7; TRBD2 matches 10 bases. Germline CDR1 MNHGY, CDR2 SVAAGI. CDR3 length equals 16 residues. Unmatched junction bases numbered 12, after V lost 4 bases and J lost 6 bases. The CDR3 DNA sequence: TGTGCCAGCAGTTCTAAACGGGTTAGCGGGGGGAGCGAGCAGTACTTC. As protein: CASSSKRVSGGSEQYF.

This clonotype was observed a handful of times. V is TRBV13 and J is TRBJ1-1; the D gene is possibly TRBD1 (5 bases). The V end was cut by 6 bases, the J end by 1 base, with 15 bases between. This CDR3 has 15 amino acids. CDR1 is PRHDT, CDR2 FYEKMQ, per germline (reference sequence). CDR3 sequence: CASRHRGAANTEAFF. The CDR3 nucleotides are TGTGCCAGCAGGCATAGGGGAGCAGCGAACACTGAAGCTTTCTTT.

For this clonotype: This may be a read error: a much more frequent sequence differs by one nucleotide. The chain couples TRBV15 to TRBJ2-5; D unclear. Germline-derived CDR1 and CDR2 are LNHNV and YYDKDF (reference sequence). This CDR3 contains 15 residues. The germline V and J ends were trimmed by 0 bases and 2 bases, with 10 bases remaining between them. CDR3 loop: CATSREYVEQETQYF. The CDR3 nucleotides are TGTGCCACCAGCAGAGAGTATGTGGAACAAGAGACCCAGTACTTC.

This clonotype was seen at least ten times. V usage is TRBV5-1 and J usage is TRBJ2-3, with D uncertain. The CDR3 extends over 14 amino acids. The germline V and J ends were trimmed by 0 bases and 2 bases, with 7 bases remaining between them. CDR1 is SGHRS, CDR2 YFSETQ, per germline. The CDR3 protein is CASSLEPVTDTQYF. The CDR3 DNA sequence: TGCGCCAGCAGCTTGGAACCAGTCACAGATACGCAGTATTTT.

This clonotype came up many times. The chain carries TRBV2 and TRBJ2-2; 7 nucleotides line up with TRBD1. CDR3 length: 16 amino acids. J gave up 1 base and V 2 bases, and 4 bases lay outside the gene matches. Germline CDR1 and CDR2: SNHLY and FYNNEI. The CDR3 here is CASSEQGQKNTGELFF. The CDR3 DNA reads TGTGCCAGCAGTGAACAGGGACAGAAGAACACCGGGGAGCTGTTTTTT.

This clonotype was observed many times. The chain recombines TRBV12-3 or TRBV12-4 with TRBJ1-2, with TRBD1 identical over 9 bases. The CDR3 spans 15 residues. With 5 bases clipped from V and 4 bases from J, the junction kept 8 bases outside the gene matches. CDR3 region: CASSLPGQGGYGYTF. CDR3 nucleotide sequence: TGTGCCAGCAGTCTTCCGGGACAGGGCGGCTATGGCTACACCTTC.

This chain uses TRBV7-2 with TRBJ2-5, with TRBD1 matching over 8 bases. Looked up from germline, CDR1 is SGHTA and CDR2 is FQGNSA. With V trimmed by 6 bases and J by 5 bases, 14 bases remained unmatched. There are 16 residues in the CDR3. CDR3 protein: CASSFGQGVLTETQYF. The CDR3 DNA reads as TGTGCCAGCAGTTTTGGACAGGGTGTATTAACGGAGACCCAGTACTTC.

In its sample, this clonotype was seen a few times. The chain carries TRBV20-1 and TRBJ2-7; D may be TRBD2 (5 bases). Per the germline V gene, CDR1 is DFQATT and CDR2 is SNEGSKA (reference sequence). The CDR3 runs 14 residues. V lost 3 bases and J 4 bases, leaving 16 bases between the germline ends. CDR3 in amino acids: CSASEGGIWYEQYF. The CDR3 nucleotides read TGCAGTGCTAGCGAGGGTGGAATCTGGTACGAGCAGTACTTC.

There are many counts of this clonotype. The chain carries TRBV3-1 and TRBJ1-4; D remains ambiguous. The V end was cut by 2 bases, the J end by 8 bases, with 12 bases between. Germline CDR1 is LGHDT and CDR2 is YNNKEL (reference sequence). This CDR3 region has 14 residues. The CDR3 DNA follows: TGTGCCAGCAGCCAAAACGGGGTTAGAGAAAAACTGTTTTTT. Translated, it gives CASSQNGVREKLFF.

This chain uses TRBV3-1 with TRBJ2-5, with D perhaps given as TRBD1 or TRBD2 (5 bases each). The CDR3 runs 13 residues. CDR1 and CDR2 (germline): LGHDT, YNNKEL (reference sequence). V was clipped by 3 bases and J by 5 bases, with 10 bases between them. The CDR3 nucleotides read TGTGCCAGCAGCCATGCCGAGGGGGAGACCCAGTACTTC. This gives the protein CASSHAEGETQYF.

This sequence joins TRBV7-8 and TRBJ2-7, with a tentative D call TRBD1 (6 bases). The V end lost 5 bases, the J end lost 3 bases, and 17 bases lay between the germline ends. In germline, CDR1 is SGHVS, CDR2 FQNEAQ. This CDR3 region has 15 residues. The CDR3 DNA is TGTGCCAGCAGCCCCAGACAGGCTAGGGTCTACGAGCAGTACTTC. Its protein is CASSPRQARVYEQYF.

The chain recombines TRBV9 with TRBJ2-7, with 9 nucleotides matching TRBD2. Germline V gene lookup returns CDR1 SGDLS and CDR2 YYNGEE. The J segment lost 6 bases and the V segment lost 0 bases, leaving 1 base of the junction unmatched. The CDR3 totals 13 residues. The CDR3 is CASSVVLAGEQYF. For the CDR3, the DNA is TGTGCCAGCAGCGTAGTACTAGCGGGCGAGCAGTACTTC.

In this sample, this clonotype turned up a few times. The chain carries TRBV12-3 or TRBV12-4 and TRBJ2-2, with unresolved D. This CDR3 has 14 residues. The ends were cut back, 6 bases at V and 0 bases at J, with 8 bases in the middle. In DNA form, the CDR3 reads TGTGCCAGCAGGGCTGACACGAACACCGGGGAGCTGTTTTTT. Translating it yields CASRADTNTGELFF.

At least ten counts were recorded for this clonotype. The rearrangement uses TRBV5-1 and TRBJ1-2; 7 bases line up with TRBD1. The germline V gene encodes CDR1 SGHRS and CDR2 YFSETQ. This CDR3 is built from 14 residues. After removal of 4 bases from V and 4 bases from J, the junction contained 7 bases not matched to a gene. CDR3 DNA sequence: TGCGCCAGCAGCCCCGAGGGGGCCTCCTATGGCTACACCTTC. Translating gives CASSPEGASYGYTF.

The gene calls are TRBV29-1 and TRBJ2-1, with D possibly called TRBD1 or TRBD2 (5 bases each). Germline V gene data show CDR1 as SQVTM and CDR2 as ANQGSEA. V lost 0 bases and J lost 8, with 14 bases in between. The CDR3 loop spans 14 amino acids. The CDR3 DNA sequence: TGCAGCGTTGAAGATACCCGTCGGGGCGATGAGCAGTTCTTC. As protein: CSVEDTRRGDEQFF.

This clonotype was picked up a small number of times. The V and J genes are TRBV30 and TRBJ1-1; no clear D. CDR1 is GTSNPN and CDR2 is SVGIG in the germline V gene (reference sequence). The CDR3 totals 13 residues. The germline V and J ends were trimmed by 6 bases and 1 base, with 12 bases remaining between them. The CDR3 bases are TGTGCCTGTAATAGGGAGAAGAACACTGAAGCTTTCTTT. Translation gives CACNREKNTEAFF. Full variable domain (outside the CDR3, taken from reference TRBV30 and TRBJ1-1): SQTIHQWPATLVQPVGSPLSLECTVEGTSNPNLYWYRQAAGRGLQLLFYSVGIGQISSEVPQNLSASRPQDRQFILSSKKLLLSDSGFYLCACNREKNTEAFFGQGTRLTVV.

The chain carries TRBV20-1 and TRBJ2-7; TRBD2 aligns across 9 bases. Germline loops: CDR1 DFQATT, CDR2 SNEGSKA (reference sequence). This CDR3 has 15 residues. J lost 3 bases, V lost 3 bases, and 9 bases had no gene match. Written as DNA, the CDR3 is TGCAGTGCTAGTTTGTTCGCGGGGGGGCTCTACGAGCAGTACTTC. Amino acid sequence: CSASLFAGGLYEQYF.

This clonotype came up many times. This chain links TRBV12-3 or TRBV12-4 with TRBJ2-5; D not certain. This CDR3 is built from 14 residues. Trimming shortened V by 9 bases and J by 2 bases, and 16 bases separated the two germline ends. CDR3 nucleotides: TGTGCCAGTTTGCGGTCTCATAGACAAGAGACCCAGTACTTC. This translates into CASLRSHRQETQYF.

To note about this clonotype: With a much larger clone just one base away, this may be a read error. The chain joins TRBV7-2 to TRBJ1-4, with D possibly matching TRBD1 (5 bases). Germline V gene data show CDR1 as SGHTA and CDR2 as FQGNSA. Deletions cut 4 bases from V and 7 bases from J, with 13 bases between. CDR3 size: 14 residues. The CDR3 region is CASSSGPVSEKLFF. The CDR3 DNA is TGTGCCAGCAGCTCGGGGCCGGTCAGTGAAAAACTGTTTTTT.

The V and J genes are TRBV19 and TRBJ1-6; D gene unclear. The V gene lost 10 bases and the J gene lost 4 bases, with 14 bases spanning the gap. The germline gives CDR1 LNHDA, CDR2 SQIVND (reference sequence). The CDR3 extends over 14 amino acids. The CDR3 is CATEPGKYNSPLHF. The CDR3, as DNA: TGTGCCACCGAGCCCGGGAAATATAATTCACCCCTCCACTTT.